One and the same sample provided the 29 T cell receptor beta chains below, sequenced in a study of shared clonotypes between healthy human individuals. Assay: immunoSEQ multiplex PCR; the TCRdb copy retains only in-frame clones and omits some. Of millions of clones detected, approximately 93% appear once; the ten largest clones hold 0.39%. The sequencing input was naive CD4+ T cells from PBMCs. This sample's subset: CD45RA+ positively selected. These receptors all stem from a young man in good health. Some clones in this sample may be carry-over from other donors' samples.

The rearrangement joins TRBV30 to TRBJ2-2; D is ambiguous. From germline, CDR1 is GTSNPN and CDR2 SVGIG (reference sequence). This CDR3 has 13 amino acids. Trimming removed 4 bases from V and 2 bases from J, with 8 bases in between. The CDR3 loop is CAWNGFNTGELFF. The CDR3 coding sequence is TGTGCCTGGAACGGATTCAACACCGGGGAGCTGTTTTTT. Together with reference TRBV30 and TRBJ2-2, the CDR3 gives the full variable domain: SQTIHQWPATLVQPVGSPLSLECTVEGTSNPNLYWYRQAAGRGLQLLFYSVGIGQISSEVPQNLSASRPQDRQFILSSKKLLLSDSGFYLCAWNGFNTGELFFGEGSRLTVL.

The chain links TRBV30 to TRBJ1-2, with TRBD1 identical over 7 bases. This CDR3 contains 12 residues. Germline CDR1 is GTSNPN and CDR2 is SVGIG (reference sequence). The CDR3 region is CAEYPGGGGYTF. The DNA for the CDR3 is TGTGCGGAATACCCAGGGGGTGGAGGCTACACCTTC.

The chain has TRBV15 and TRBJ1-3; D unresolved. Germline CDR1 reads LNHNV; CDR2 reads YYDKDF (reference sequence). V lost 0 bases to trimming and J lost 3 bases, with 0 bases between them. This CDR3 is 12 amino acids long. The chain's CDR3 is CATSRDGNTIYF. In DNA, the CDR3 is TGTGCCACCAGCAGAGATGGAAACACCATATATTTT. The variable domain in full, completed from reference TRBV15 and TRBJ1-3, reads DAMVIQNPRYQVTQFGKPVTLSCSQTLNHNVMYWYQQKSSQAPKLLFHYYDKDFNNEADTPDNFQSRRPNTSFCFLDIRSPGLGDTAMYLCATSRDGNTIYFGEGSWLTVV.

The J gene is TRBJ1-1, the V gene TRBV9, with 8 bases fitting TRBD1. Germline V lookup: CDR1 SGDLS, CDR2 YYNGEE. Trimming at V came to 0 bases and at J to 6 bases, leaving 1 base not matched to a gene. This CDR3 has 13 residues. In nucleotides, the CDR3 is TGTGCCAGCAGCGTAGTGACAGGGGCTGAAGCTTTCTTT. This sequence encodes CASSVVTGAEAFF.

This chain connects TRBV9 to TRBJ1-1; 7 bases agree with TRBD1. Germline CDR1 reads SGDLS; CDR2 reads YYNGEE. The CDR3 length is 15 residues. The junction had 7 bases not matched to a gene; V was cut back by 5 bases and J by 0 bases. CDR3 sequence: CASSAGGTMNTEAFF. Written as DNA, the CDR3 is TGTGCCAGCAGTGCAGGGGGGACAATGAACACTGAAGCTTTCTTT.

This sequence joins TRBV27 and TRBJ2-6; D gene ambiguous. Trimming pared 3 bases from V and 11 bases from J, leaving 11 bases between. The CDR3 extends over 13 amino acids. Per germline, CDR1 MNHEY and CDR2 SMNVEV (reference sequence). CDR3 bases: TGTGCCAGCAGTTTGAAGAACAACTACGTCCTGACTTTC. This translates into CASSLKNNYVLTF.

The genes are TRBV28 and TRBJ1-1; unclear D gene. This CDR3 has 11 amino acids. The germline V gene has CDR1 MDHEN and CDR2 SYDVKM. Trimming stripped 10 bases from V and 0 bases from J, with 6 bases between. CDR3 DNA sequence: TGTGCCACCGGGTTGAACACTGAAGCTTTCTTT. It translates to CATGLNTEAFF.

The V and J genes are TRBV4-2 and TRBJ2-1; 11 bases line up with TRBD2. The CDR3 runs 17 residues. Germline V lookup: CDR1 LGHNA, CDR2 YNFKEQ. V gave up 3 bases and J gave up 1 base; unmatched junction bases: 5. CDR3 loop: CASSHAGTSGSYNEQFF. The CDR3 DNA reads as TGTGCCAGCAGCCACGCCGGGACTAGCGGATCCTACAATGAGCAGTTCTTC.

V is TRBV11-2 and J is TRBJ2-5, with 7 bases lining up with TRBD1. From germline, CDR1 is SGHAT and CDR2 FQNNGV. V was pared by 5 bases and J by 2 bases, with 8 bases of the junction left unmatched. This CDR3 has 15 amino acids. The CDR3 is CASSPRDRNQETQYF. CDR3 DNA sequence: TGTGCCAGCAGCCCCCGGGACAGAAATCAAGAGACCCAGTACTTC. The whole variable domain, remainder taken from reference TRBV11-2 and TRBJ2-5, is EAGVAQSPRYKIIEKRQSVAFWCNPISGHATLYWYQQILGQGPKLLIQFQNNGVVDDSQLPKDRFSAERLKGVDSTLKIQPAKLEDSAVYLCASSPRDRNQETQYFGPGTRLLVL.

This chain uses TRBV6-1 with TRBJ1-6; TRBD1 aligns across 7 bases. Trimming took 6 bases from V and 8 from J; bases not matched to a gene: 7. Per the germline V gene, CDR1 is MNHNS and CDR2 is SASEGT. The CDR3 contains 14 residues. The CDR3 here is CASRWTGRDSPLHF. CDR3 DNA sequence: TGTGCCAGCAGGTGGACAGGCAGGGATTCACCCCTCCACTTT.

This clone has just one count. The chain combines TRBV9 with TRBJ2-7, with D possibly called TRBD1 or TRBD2 (5 bases each). The CDR3 is made up of 14 amino acids. Trimming cost V 0 bases and J 3 bases, with 10 bases left between them. In germline, CDR1 is SGDLS, CDR2 YYNGEE. The CDR3 DNA reads as TGTGCCAGCAGCGTAGGGGACGGGATCTACGAGCAGTACTTC. Residues: CASSVGDGIYEQYF.

This chain connects TRBV6-1 to TRBJ1-1, with D hard to call. CDR3 length: 16 residues. V was shortened by 3 bases and J by 3 bases, with 17 bases between the two germline ends. CDR1 and CDR2 from the germline V gene are MNHNS and SASEGT. This CDR3 is CASSEPGEGRYTEAFF. DNA of the CDR3: TGTGCCAGCAGTGAGCCCGGGGAGGGCCGTTACACTGAAGCTTTCTTT.

The chain employs TRBV25-1 and TRBJ2-2; 8 bases are a match to TRBD1. V was clipped by 6 bases and J by 5 bases; unmatched bases: 5. Germline V lookup: CDR1 MGHDK, CDR2 SYGVNS. This CDR3 region has 14 residues. The CDR3 protein is CASRGQGLTGELFF. CDR3 bases: TGTGCCAGCAGAGGACAGGGCTTGACCGGGGAGCTGTTTTTT.

V and J are TRBV4-3 and TRBJ2-1, with D perhaps TRBD1 (5 bases). V was shortened by 0 bases and J by 12 bases, with 15 bases between the two germline ends. In germline, CDR1 is LGHNA, CDR2 YSLEER. The CDR3 extends over 14 amino acids. CDR3 region: CASSQDAGLGGQFF. The CDR3 DNA reads as TGCGCCAGCAGCCAAGATGCAGGGCTGGGTGGGCAGTTCTTC.

The chain joins TRBV27 to TRBJ2-5; 9 bases map to TRBD1. Germline values: CDR1 MNHEY, CDR2 SMNVEV (reference sequence). The CDR3 has 15 residues. V shed 5 bases, J shed 3 bases, and the junction held 7 bases outside the gene matches. CDR3 protein: CASSDSGTGKETQYF. CDR3 nucleotide sequence: TGTGCCAGCAGTGATTCAGGGACAGGGAAAGAGACCCAGTACTTC.

The chain employs TRBV27 and TRBJ2-4; 7 positions agree with TRBD1. V gave up 3 bases and J gave up 4 bases; unmatched junction bases: 6. Germline assignment: CDR1 MNHEY and CDR2 SMNVEV (reference sequence). The CDR3 sequence is 15 residues long. Here the CDR3 DNA reads TGTGCCAGCAGTTTGGGACAGACGACAAAAAACATTCAGTACTTC. Its translation is CASSLGQTTKNIQYF.

The chain joins TRBV2 to TRBJ1-5; the match to TRBD1 covers 11 bases. This CDR3 comprises 16 residues. Germline CDR1 reads SNHLY; CDR2 reads FYNNEI. Trimming at V came to 5 bases and at J to 4 bases, leaving 7 bases not matched to a gene. The CDR3 nucleotides read TGTGCCAGCAGTCTAACCGGGACAGGGGGTAATCAGCCCCAGCATTTT. Protein product: CASSLTGTGGNQPQHF.

This rearrangement joins TRBV29-1 to TRBJ2-1; D unresolved. The germline V gene encodes CDR1 SQVTM and CDR2 ANQGSEA. The CDR3 totals 10 residues. V dropped 6 bases and J dropped 13 bases, with 13 bases sitting between them. This chain's CDR3 is CSVVDDNQFF. The CDR3 DNA reads as TGCAGCGTCGTAGATGATAACCAGTTCTTC.

CDR3 region: CASSPESLYNEQFF. CDR3 coding DNA: TGTGCCAGCAGCCCCGAATCCCTCTACAATGAGCAGTTCTTC. The chain employs TRBV6-1 and TRBJ2-1; D ambiguous. The CDR3 has 14 amino acids. Germline CDR1 is MNHNS and CDR2 is SASEGT. The V and J ends lost 6 bases and 3 bases respectively, with 12 bases between them.

The sample holds a few counts of this clone. The V call is TRBV4-1, the J call TRBJ1-2; no clear D. CDR3 size: 14 residues. Trimming shortened V by 4 bases and J by 0 bases, and 9 bases separated the two germline ends. Germline V CDR1 and CDR2: MGHRA, YSYEKL. The chain's CDR3 is CASSPTHPNYGYTF. The CDR3 DNA reads TGCGCCAGCAGCCCGACGCATCCTAACTATGGCTACACCTTC.

This sequence joins TRBV5-1 and TRBJ2-2; tentative D call: TRBD1 (7 bases). CDR3 length: 14 residues. The germline V and J ends were trimmed by 5 bases and 2 bases, with 10 bases remaining between them. Germline V lookup: CDR1 SGHRS, CDR2 YFSETQ. Here the CDR3 DNA reads TGCGCCAGCAGGCAGGGGGGCAACACCGGGGAGCTGTTTTTT. Residues: CASRQGGNTGELFF.

The chain has TRBV2 and TRBJ2-1, with a tentative D call TRBD2 (6 bases). Germline assignment: CDR1 SNHLY and CDR2 FYNNEI. This CDR3 has 13 amino acids. Trimming pared 4 bases from V and 6 bases from J, leaving 10 bases between. The CDR3 nucleotides read TGTGCCAGCAGTGGATTGGGGGGCAATGAGCAGTTCTTC. Translated: CASSGLGGNEQFF.

This sequence joins TRBV2 and TRBJ2-3, with 11 bases identical to TRBD2. Germline V lookup: CDR1 SNHLY, CDR2 FYNNEI. The V segment lost 6 bases and the J segment 5 bases; nucleotides outside the gene matches: 10. The CDR3 runs to 16 residues. CDR3 DNA: TGTGCCAGCAGAGTAGCGGGAGGGCACTTGGGAGATACGCAGTATTTT. Translation: CASRVAGGHLGDTQYF.

This CDR3 reads CASSYVYRAGDYGYTF. CDR3 in DNA: TGTGCCAGCAGCTACGTTTACAGGGCTGGGGACTATGGCTACACCTTC. The chain joins TRBV2 to TRBJ1-2; tentative D call: TRBD1 (6 bases). The V end lost 6 bases, the J end lost 3 bases, and 20 bases lay between the germline ends. This CDR3 is built from 16 residues. The germline V gene encodes CDR1 SNHLY and CDR2 FYNNEI.

The genes are TRBV7-3 and TRBJ2-1; 14 bases are a match to TRBD2. Germline lookup yields CDR1 SGHTA and CDR2 FQGTGA. The V gene end was trimmed by 5 bases and the J gene end by 6 bases; junction bases not matched to a gene: 6. This CDR3 spans 16 amino acids. CDR3 bases: TGTGCCAGCAGCCCAGGACTAGCGGGAGGAGGCAATGAGCAGTTCTTC. As protein: CASSPGLAGGGNEQFF.

This rearrangement joins TRBV28 to TRBJ2-5, with 8 bases identical to TRBD1. J lost 6 bases, V lost 3 bases, and 6 bases had no gene match. Germline V gene sequence: CDR1 MDHEN, CDR2 SYDVKM. This CDR3 is 14 amino acids long. CDR3 sequence: CASSLPTGGKTQYF. The CDR3 region has the DNA TGTGCCAGCAGTTTGCCAACAGGGGGAAAGACCCAGTACTTC.

Remarks on this clone: The same CDR3 arises from other DNA sequences in this sample as well. V is TRBV9 and J is TRBJ1-1; D ambiguous. Trimming pared 0 bases from V and 2 bases from J, leaving 5 bases between. Germline loops: CDR1 SGDLS, CDR2 YYNGEE. The CDR3 sequence is 13 residues long. CDR3 nucleotides: TGTGCCAGCAGCGTAGGGCGAAACACTGAAGCTTTCTTT. Amino acids: CASSVGRNTEAFF.

The chain combines TRBV7-8 with TRBJ2-3; 8 bases align to TRBD1. The CDR3 consists of 13 residues. The germline V gene encodes CDR1 SGHVS and CDR2 FQNEAQ. Trimming removed 8 bases from V and 3 bases from J; junction bases left unmatched: 4. The CDR3 DNA is TGTGCCAGCGGTGGACAGGGTACAGATACGCAGTATTTT. Amino acids: CASGGQGTDTQYF.

The chain carries TRBV21-1 and TRBJ1-1. TRBV21-1 counts as a pseudogene. CDR3 length: 14 residues. In DNA, the CDR3 is TGTGCCAGCAGCAACCCCATTCGAGGCACTGAAGCTTTCTTT. Its protein product is CASSNPIRGTEAFF.